These T cell receptor beta chains were read from a single sample in a study of T cells in localized non-small cell lung cancer. Method: immunoSEQ multiplex PCR; TCRdb's copy keeps in-frame clones and lacks some. The sample has tens of thousands of clones, about four fifths seen once; the top ten hold roughly 12%. Sequenced material: peripheral blood, taken before any cancer treatment. The receptors shown here come from a female donor aged 60 or older with stage I lung adenocarcinoma. The conserved cysteine and the conserved F or W are not part of the CDR3 here.

j_gene: TRBJ1-1; v_gene: TRBV5-1; len: 9; CDR3aa: ASSLGYEAF
j_gene: TRBJ2-3; v_gene: TRBV11-2; len: 13; CDR3aa: ASSSQGGQADTQY
j_gene: TRBJ1-1; v_gene: TRBV5-1; len: 13; CDR3aa: ASSLTTQSSTEAF
j_gene: TRBJ2-5; v_gene: TRBV7-7; len: 11; CDR3aa: ASSYRARETQY
j_gene: TRBJ1-5; v_gene: TRBV27; len: 13; CDR3aa: ASSLTGVSNQPQH
j_gene: TRBJ1-5; v_gene: TRBV5-5; len: 14; CDR3aa: ASSFSGADSNQPQH
j_gene: TRBJ1-2; v_gene: TRBV6-5; len: 11; CDR3aa: ASRLLSGEGYT
j_gene: TRBJ2-3; v_gene: TRBV19; len: 13; CDR3aa: ASSMSRKEADTQY
j_gene: TRBJ1-2; v_gene: TRBV2; len: 10; CDR3aa: ASREQGASYT
j_gene: TRBJ1-6; v_gene: TRBV6-1; len: 14; CDR3aa: ASSEGLGRTNSPLH
j_gene: TRBJ1-1; v_gene: TRBV7-6; len: 11; CDR3aa: ASSLQAYTEAF
j_gene: TRBJ1-1; v_gene: TRBV7-9; len: 16; CDR3aa: ASSFVGDPRGMNTEAF
j_gene: TRBJ1-3; v_gene: TRBV18; len: 13; CDR3aa: ASSPDYGSGNTIY
j_gene: TRBJ2-1; v_gene: TRBV4-1; len: 13; CDR3aa: ASSRGTATYNEQF
j_gene: TRBJ2-4; v_gene: TRBV2; len: 14; CDR3aa: ASTSSSGGAKNIQY
j_gene: TRBJ2-2; v_gene: TRBV7-8; len: 14; CDR3aa: ASSFRGRVNTGELF
j_gene: TRBJ1-1; v_gene: TRBV11-2; len: 11; CDR3aa: ASSSHMNTEAF
j_gene: TRBJ2-7; v_gene: TRBV12-1; len: 13; CDR3aa: ASSSSGGQSYEQY
j_gene: TRBJ2-6; v_gene: TRBV19; len: 11; CDR3aa: ATRHSGANVLT
j_gene: TRBJ1-1; v_gene: TRBV29-1; len: 10; CDR3aa: SVDSSNTEAF
j_gene: TRBJ1-1; v_gene: TRBV5-1; len: 13; CDR3aa: ASSLATGEFSEAF
j_gene: TRBJ2-7; v_gene: TRBV19; len: 13; CDR3aa: ASSKGGYSSYEQY
j_gene: TRBJ2-5; v_gene: TRBV5-4; len: 13; CDR3aa: ASSFLGTLMGTQY
j_gene: TRBJ1-5; v_gene: TRBV2; len: 12; CDR3aa: ASSRDTSNQPQH
j_gene: NA; v_gene: TRBV2; len: 16; CDR3aa: ASSEGGQGLSSYYEQY
j_gene: TRBJ2-7; v_gene: TRBV6-1; len: 11; CDR3aa: ASSEQGGYEQY
j_gene: TRBJ2-7; v_gene: TRBV27; len: 13; CDR3aa: ASRSEQGMDDEQY
j_gene: TRBJ1-5; v_gene: TRBV27; len: 12; CDR3aa: ASSLSSAGQPQH
j_gene: TRBJ2-7; v_gene: TRBV7-2; len: 13; CDR3aa: ASSSWTSGAYEQY
j_gene: TRBJ2-1; v_gene: TRBV18; len: 11; CDR3aa: ASSPNSYNEQF
j_gene: TRBJ2-1; v_gene: TRBV6-5; len: 11; CDR3aa: ASSYEGDNEQF
j_gene: TRBJ1-3; v_gene: TRBV6-1; len: 12; CDR3aa: ASSAQGLGNTIY
j_gene: TRBJ2-1; v_gene: TRBV4-2; len: 19; CDR3aa: ASSPPWSRDRGLAGVDEQF
j_gene: TRBJ2-7; v_gene: TRBV6-1; len: 9; CDR3aa: AARGAYEQY
j_gene: TRBJ1-3; v_gene: TRBV7-2; len: 14; CDR3aa: ASSLAGPATGNTIY
j_gene: TRBJ2-7; v_gene: TRBV5-1; len: 15; CDR3aa: ASRTPAGTGPSYEQY
j_gene: TRBJ2-1; v_gene: TRBV11-2; len: 10; CDR3aa: ASSLAGNEQF
j_gene: TRBJ2-7; v_gene: TRBV9; len: 13; CDR3aa: ASSRQQGASYEQY
j_gene: TRBJ2-3; v_gene: TRBV5-1; len: 11; CDR3aa: ASSGGGEGAQY
j_gene: TRBJ2-3; v_gene: TRBV29-1; len: 12; CDR3aa: SVPLAGVSDTQY
j_gene: TRBJ2-3; v_gene: TRBV12-5; len: 17; CDR3aa: ASGLSGRETSGSPDTQY
j_gene: TRBJ1-2; v_gene: TRBV6-5; len: 12; CDR3aa: ASSSYDRVYGYT
j_gene: TRBJ2-5; v_gene: TRBV4-1; len: 15; CDR3aa: ASSHGTSGSSQETQY
j_gene: TRBJ2-5; v_gene: TRBV5-5; len: 10; CDR3aa: ASSDGQETQY
j_gene: TRBJ1-6; v_gene: TRBV6-6; len: 12; CDR3aa: ASSYQGQSSPLH
j_gene: TRBJ1-1; v_gene: TRBV20-1; len: 9; CDR3aa: SAVLNTEAF
j_gene: TRBJ1-2; v_gene: TRBV14; len: 14; CDR3aa: ASSYEASGEIGGYT
j_gene: TRBJ1-1; v_gene: TRBV5-6; len: 15; CDR3aa: ASNLLGRSALGTEAF
j_gene: TRBJ1-5; v_gene: TRBV30; len: 12; CDR3aa: AWSRQGSGQPQH
j_gene: TRBJ2-6; v_gene: TRBV30; len: 12; CDR3aa: AGSGGAGANVLT
j_gene: TRBJ1-1; v_gene: TRBV6-5; len: 11; CDR3aa: ASRGWGNTEAF
j_gene: TRBJ1-2; v_gene: TRBV6-1; len: 12; CDR3aa: ASTENSPGYGYT
j_gene: TRBJ2-1; v_gene: TRBV5-1; len: 10; CDR3aa: ASSLTTNEQF
j_gene: TRBJ1-5; v_gene: TRBV7-9; len: 12; CDR3aa: ASSLSSSNQPQH
j_gene: TRBJ1-1; v_gene: TRBV7-9; len: 12; CDR3aa: ASTFLAAGGEAF